A single sample is the source of the 8 T cell receptor beta chains below, sequenced in a study of blood T cell repertoires in COVID-19. Sequenced by immunoSEQ multiplex PCR; TCRdb stores in-frame clones only, minus some. The sample includes 350,000 or so clones, 89% of them seen just once. Sequenced: peripheral blood. Receptors were obtained from an older woman with COVID-19, enrolled during active disease.

The chain recombines TRBV6-5 with TRBJ1-1, with D perhaps matching TRBD1 (5 bases). Germline V gene data show CDR1 as MNHEY and CDR2 as SVGAGI. This CDR3 comprises 15 residues. The V end was cut by 5 bases, the J end by 0 bases, with 13 bases between. CDR3 amino acids: CASSPGGEVNTEAFF. The CDR3 bases are TGTGCCAGCAGTCCTGGGGGGGAGGTGAACACTGAAGCTTTCTTT.

The genes are TRBV5-8 and TRBJ1-4; 10 bases fit TRBD1. CDR1 and CDR2 (germline): SGHTS, YDEGEE. After removal of 3 bases from V and 8 bases from J, the junction contained 13 bases not matched to a gene. The CDR3 runs 17 residues. CDR3 coding DNA: TGTGCCAGCAGCTCCGGGACAGGGGTTCAACCGAGAGAAAAACTGTTTTTT. Translated: CASSSGTGVQPREKLFF.

The J gene is TRBJ1-2, the V gene TRBV29-1; D is unresolved. V shed 0 bases and J shed 4 bases, with 15 bases lying between them. CDR1 is SQVTM, CDR2 ANQGSEA, per germline. The CDR3 length is 15 residues. DNA for the CDR3: TGCAGCGTTGAAGATAGGAGGGCACATGGCTATGGCTACACCTTC. This translates into CSVEDRRAHGYGYTF.

V usage is TRBV2 and J usage is TRBJ1-5, with a tentative D call TRBD1 (6 bases). The V end was cut by 7 bases, the J end by 7 bases, with 14 bases between. Germline CDR1 and CDR2: SNHLY and FYNNEI. CDR3 length: 13 amino acids. CDR3 sequence (DNA): TGTGCCAGCAACAGGGAAAATTACCAGCCCCAGCATTTT. Its translation: CASNRENYQPQHF.

The chain has TRBV20-1 and TRBJ2-5; D possibly corresponds to TRBD1 (5 bases). The V end lost 5 bases, the J end lost 7 bases, and 11 bases lay between the germline ends. Germline CDR1 and CDR2: DFQATT and SNEGSKA (reference sequence). The CDR3 length is 11 residues. The CDR3: CSALPGATQYF. As DNA, the CDR3 is TGCAGTGCTTTACCTGGGGCGACCCAGTACTTC.

The chain combines TRBV19 with TRBJ1-5; 10 positions match TRBD1. Looked up from germline, CDR1 is LNHDA and CDR2 is SQIVND (reference sequence). The CDR3 covers 16 residues. The V segment lost 3 bases and the J segment 3 bases; nucleotides outside the gene matches: 5. The CDR3 region is CASSMVGQGVNQPQHF. DNA of the CDR3: TGTGCCAGTAGTATGGTTGGACAGGGGGTCAATCAGCCCCAGCATTTT. Combining the CDR3 with reference TRBV19 and TRBJ1-5 gives the whole variable domain DGGITQSPKYLFRKEGQNVTLSCEQNLNHDAMYWYRQDPGQGLRLIYYSQIVNDFQKGDIAEGYSVSREKKESFPLTVTSAQKNPTAFYLCASSMVGQGVNQPQHFGDGTRLSIL.

The chain combines TRBV5-4 with TRBJ2-1, with D possibly matching TRBD1 (5 bases). The CDR3 is 15 amino acids. Germline V gives CDR1 SGHNT, CDR2 YYREEE (reference sequence). V was trimmed by 3 bases and J by 0 bases, leaving 10 bases between them. Written as DNA, the CDR3 is TGTGCCAGCAGCTCCGACAGACTCTCCTACAATGAGCAGTTCTTC. Its translation is CASSSDRLSYNEQFF.

This clone is a singleton in its sample. The chain is built from TRBV10-3 and TRBJ1-1; D is perhaps TRBD1 (6 bases). CDR3 length: 13 amino acids. V shed 7 bases and J shed 2 bases, with 11 bases lying between them. CDR1 is ENHRY and CDR2 is SYGVKD in the germline V gene. The CDR3 region is CAITEQGNTEAFF. CDR3 nucleotide sequence: TGTGCCATCACGGAACAGGGAAACACTGAAGCTTTCTTT.